Each of the 24 T cell receptor beta chains below was sequenced from the same sample in a study of T cell responses to AZD1222 COVID-19 vaccine. Here immunoSEQ multiplex PCR was the method, and the copy in TCRdb shows in-frame clones only, minus some. The data show some 200,000 clones, about 93% seen once. This material consisted of peripheral blood, taken 28 days after the second AZD1222 dose. These receptors all stem from an adult who received the AZD1222 COVID-19 vaccine.

The rearrangement uses TRBV10-3 and TRBJ1-2, with TRBD1 identical over 8 bases. CDR1 and CDR2 (germline): ENHRY, SYGVKD. With 7 bases clipped from V and 7 bases from J, the junction kept 11 bases outside the gene matches. CDR3 size: 14 residues. The CDR3 loop is CAITGTGRESGYTF. CDR3 nucleotide sequence: TGTGCCATCACCGGGACAGGACGTGAGAGTGGCTACACCTTC.

This sequence joins TRBV2 and TRBJ1-6; TRBD1 might be the D (5 bases). Trimming removed 1 base from V and 8 bases from J, with 9 bases in between. The V gene's germline CDR1 is SNHLY and CDR2 FYNNEI. The CDR3 runs 14 residues. The CDR3 DNA is TGTGCCAGCAGTGAAGATGGGGGAGATTCACCCCTCCACTTT. This encodes CASSEDGGDSPLHF.

The chain is built from TRBV7-8 and TRBJ1-6; 7 nucleotides agree with TRBD1. V dropped 3 bases and J dropped 0; count of bases not matched to a gene: 2. The V gene's germline CDR1 is SGHVS and CDR2 FQNEAQ. This CDR3 contains 16 residues. CDR3 nucleotides: TGTGCCAGCAGCTTTCCAGGGGGCTCCTATAATTCACCCCTCCACTTT. It specifies CASSFPGGSYNSPLHF.

The chain joins TRBV15 to TRBJ1-1; D is possibly TRBD1 (5 bases). The CDR3 loop spans 14 amino acids. Trimming took 5 bases from V and 0 from J, leaving 10 bases between them. The germline V gene has CDR1 LNHNV and CDR2 YYDKDF (reference sequence). DNA of the CDR3: TGTGCCACCAGCCGGGACGGCATGAACACTGAAGCTTTCTTT. This translates into CATSRDGMNTEAFF.

The genes are TRBV30 and TRBJ1-1; D gene uncertain. This CDR3 has 15 amino acids. Trimming took 0 bases from V and 5 from J, leaving 16 bases between them. The V gene's germline CDR1 is GTSNPN and CDR2 SVGIG (reference sequence). The CDR3 DNA reads TGTGCCTGGAGTGTAGGTGGTCTGAGACGAACTGAAGCTTTCTTT. Translated: CAWSVGGLRRTEAFF. The full variable domain, its missing parts supplied by reference TRBV30 and TRBJ1-1, is SQTIHQWPATLVQPVGSPLSLECTVEGTSNPNLYWYRQAAGRGLQLLFYSVGIGQISSEVPQNLSASRPQDRQFILSSKKLLLSDSGFYLCAWSVGGLRRTEAFFGQGTRLTVV.

The V gene is TRBV5-1, the J gene TRBJ2-7; TRBD1 matches 9 bases. The V gene's germline CDR1 is SGHRS and CDR2 YFSETQ. V lost 3 bases, J lost 3 bases, and 4 bases stayed unmatched. The CDR3 sequence is 14 residues long. In nucleotides, the CDR3 is TGCGCCAGCAGCTCGACAGGGGGGAACTACGAGCAGTACTTC. Translated, it gives CASSSTGGNYEQYF.

The chain links TRBV19 to TRBJ1-6, with 9 bases identical to TRBD1. Germline CDR1 and CDR2: LNHDA and SQIVND (reference sequence). V lost 3 bases and J lost 6; bases outside the gene matches: 9. This CDR3 contains 17 residues. CDR3 amino acids: CASSINPPGQGNSPLHF. DNA for the CDR3: TGTGCCAGTAGTATCAACCCGCCGGGACAGGGTAATTCACCCCTCCACTTT.

This clone was counted a single time. This chain connects TRBV11-2 to TRBJ2-4, with a tentative D call TRBD1 (5 bases). This CDR3 region has 14 residues. Trimming shortened V by 0 bases and J by 5 bases, and 8 bases separated the two germline ends. Germline-derived CDR1 and CDR2 are SGHAT and FQNNGV. For the CDR3, the DNA is TGTGCCAGCAGCTTAGACAGGGTCCAAAACATTCAGTACTTC. Its protein product is CASSLDRVQNIQYF.

This clone was observed once. The rearrangement joins TRBV30 to TRBJ1-2; D perhaps matches TRBD1 (5 bases). CDR3 length: 13 residues. CDR1 and CDR2 (germline): GTSNPN, SVGIG (reference sequence). V was pared by 1 base and J by 2 bases, with 8 bases between. The CDR3 coding sequence is TGTGCCTGGAGTGCCACAGGAAACTATGGCTACACCTTC. Its protein product is CAWSATGNYGYTF. The whole variable domain, filled in from reference TRBV30 and TRBJ1-2, reads SQTIHQWPATLVQPVGSPLSLECTVEGTSNPNLYWYRQAAGRGLQLLFYSVGIGQISSEVPQNLSASRPQDRQFILSSKKLLLSDSGFYLCAWSATGNYGYTFGSGTRLTVV.

A single count supports this clone. The rearrangement uses TRBV6-5 and TRBJ2-5, with 8 bases identical to TRBD2. Germline V gene data show CDR1 as MNHEY and CDR2 as SVGAGI. Trimming took 0 bases from V and 1 from J; bases not matched to a gene: 4. This CDR3 region has 16 residues. DNA for the CDR3: TGTGCCAGCAGTTACTCCGGGGGGGCGAGCCAAGAGACCCAGTACTTC. Translation: CASSYSGGASQETQYF.

J is TRBJ1-6 and V is TRBV7-9; D might be TRBD1 (5 bases). V lost 5 bases and J lost 7, with 18 bases in between. The CDR3 is made up of 16 amino acids. Germline CDR1 reads SEHNR; CDR2 reads FQNEAQ (reference sequence). The CDR3 loop reads CASSHFLGEGNSPLHF. CDR3 sequence (DNA): TGTGCCAGCAGCCATTTTCTAGGGGAAGGAAATTCACCCCTCCACTTT.

This sequence joins TRBV28 and TRBJ1-5; D not resolved. The germline V gene encodes CDR1 MDHEN and CDR2 SYDVKM. The CDR3 consists of 15 residues. V was pared by 5 bases and J by 6 bases, with 17 bases between. The chain's CDR3 is CASSTRLGLGQPQHF. The CDR3 DNA reads as TGTGCCAGCAGTACCCGGTTGGGGTTGGGTCAGCCCCAGCATTTT.

V and J are TRBV9 and TRBJ1-1; D is possibly TRBD1 (5 bases). The CDR3 spans 15 residues. Germline-derived CDR1 and CDR2 are SGDLS and YYNGEE. V lost 3 bases and J 5 bases, leaving 17 bases between the germline ends. The CDR3: CASSGGGYAGTEAFF. DNA for the CDR3: TGTGCCAGCAGCGGCGGGGGATACGCTGGGACTGAAGCTTTCTTT.

The rearrangement joins TRBV14 to TRBJ1-6; weak D call: TRBD1 (6 bases). The CDR3 runs 15 residues. V lost 4 bases to trimming and J lost 7 bases, with 14 bases between them. From germline, CDR1 is SGHDN and CDR2 FVKESK. The CDR3 DNA reads as TGTGCCAGCAGCCGAAGACAGGTTTCGAATTCACCCCTCCACTTT. Translating it yields CASSRRQVSNSPLHF.

The chain has TRBV3-1 (or the pseudogene TRBV3-2) and TRBJ1-2, with D tentatively TRBD1 (5 bases). The CDR3 is made up of 15 amino acids. Germline-derived CDR1 and CDR2 are LGHDT and YNNKEL (reference sequence). V was pared by 0 bases and J by 4 bases, with 12 bases between. The CDR3 DNA follows: TGTGCCAGCAGCCAAGACCCGGGACGAAGCTATGGCTACACCTTC. This codes for CASSQDPGRSYGYTF.

This rearrangement joins TRBV7-9 to TRBJ1-4; D ambiguous. V lost 5 bases, J lost 0 bases, and 13 bases lay in between. The germline CDR1 and CDR2 sequences are SEHNR and FQNEAQ (reference sequence). This CDR3 is built from 16 residues. DNA for the CDR3: TGTGCCAGCAGCCTGGGGAGCCTAGCAACTAATGAAAAACTGTTTTTT. It yields the protein CASSLGSLATNEKLFF.

V and J are TRBV30 and TRBJ2-1; D is possibly TRBD1 or TRBD2 (5 bases each). Trimming took 1 base from V and 6 from J, leaving 7 bases between them. This CDR3 has 12 amino acids. Looked up from germline, CDR1 is GTSNPN and CDR2 is SVGIG (reference sequence). This CDR3 reads CAWSARGNEQFF. The CDR3 DNA sequence: TGTGCCTGGAGTGCGAGGGGCAATGAGCAGTTCTTC.

This chain uses TRBV5-8 with TRBJ1-2; perhaps TRBD1 as D (5 bases). V lost 4 bases and J 4 bases, leaving 17 bases between the germline ends. The CDR3 spans 15 residues. Germline V CDR1 and CDR2: SGHTS, YDEGEE. In nucleotides, the CDR3 is TGTGCCAGCAGCCTCCGGGCCCGGGGCCTCTATGGCTACACCTTC. Amino acids: CASSLRARGLYGYTF.

This clone appeared once. The J gene is TRBJ2-7, the V gene TRBV2; tentatively, D is TRBD1 or TRBD2 (5 bases each). The CDR3 consists of 16 residues. The germline V and J ends were trimmed by 3 bases and 5 bases, with 20 bases remaining between them. CDR1 and CDR2 (germline): SNHLY, FYNNEI. CDR3 sequence (DNA): TGTGCCAGCAGTGAGCCCGGGGCTAAATCTTGGGACGAGCAGTACTTC. As protein: CASSEPGAKSWDEQYF.

The gene calls are TRBV13 and TRBJ1-2, with D tentatively TRBD1 (6 bases). The CDR3 consists of 12 residues. The ends were cut back, 5 bases at V and 7 bases at J, with 11 bases in the middle. CDR1 and CDR2 from the germline V gene are PRHDT and FYEKMQ (reference sequence). As DNA, the CDR3 is TGTGCCAGCAGCCTACAGGGTTTTGGCTACACCTTC. Translated, it gives CASSLQGFGYTF.

Concerning this clone itself: Other DNA sequences within the sample encode an identical CDR3. CDR3: CASSQGEGLEQYF. CDR3 DNA: TGCGCCAGCAGCCAGGGGGAAGGCCTCGAGCAGTACTTC. V is TRBV4-1 and J is TRBJ2-7, with D tentatively TRBD1 or TRBD2 (5 bases each). The ends were cut back, 3 bases at V and 6 bases at J, with 12 bases in the middle. The CDR3 loop spans 13 amino acids. Per germline, CDR1 MGHRA and CDR2 YSYEKL.

The rearrangement links TRBV5-1 to TRBJ1-1, with D tentatively TRBD1 (6 bases). The CDR3 contains 17 residues. Trimming took off 5 bases at V and 5 bases at J, with 25 bases between the two ends. Germline-derived CDR1 and CDR2 are SGHRS and YFSETQ. CDR3 amino acids: CASRLPGQWDSGTEAFF. The CDR3 bases are TGCGCCAGCAGACTTCCGGGACAATGGGACTCAGGTACTGAAGCTTTCTTT.

This clone was detected once. The chain uses TRBV28 and TRBJ1-1; D possibly corresponds to TRBD1 (6 bases). Trimming pared 6 bases from V and 4 bases from J, leaving 12 bases between. CDR1 and CDR2 from the germline V gene are MDHEN and SYDVKM. This CDR3 comprises 13 residues. This CDR3 is CASRGTGPTEAFF. The DNA of the CDR3 is TGTGCCAGCAGGGGAACAGGGCCCACTGAAGCTTTCTTT.

CDR3 sequence (DNA): TGTGCCAGCAGCCTAAGGGGGAGAGGCACAGATACGCAGTATTTT. It encodes CASSLRGRGTDTQYF. This chain joins TRBV21-1 and TRBJ2-3; TRBD1 was called by the table and not checked on the DNA. TRBV21-1 is recorded as a pseudogene. This CDR3 has 15 amino acids.